The 17 T cell receptor beta chains below were found in one sample sequenced in a study of identical twins. TCRdb fed the 5' RACE reads into MiXCR, producing one record per CDR3 protein. The data contain about 920,000 distinct CDR3 sequences, 9% to 15% of them seen just once; the ten biggest clones take up around 1.6%. The same sample was also studied in work on yellow fever vaccine responses in identical twins.

Material: PBMCs. The source of these receptors is a woman between 18 and 29 years old in good health.

This clonotype was detected a few times. The rearrangement joins TRBV7-9 to TRBJ2-3; tentative D call: TRBD2 (6 bases). The CDR3 consists of 15 residues. V was clipped by 4 bases and J by 6 bases, with 17 bases between them. Per germline, CDR1 SEHNR and CDR2 FQNEAQ (reference sequence). The CDR3 sequence is CASSYGTGAVDTQYF. The CDR3 nucleotides are TGTGCCAGCAGCTATGGGACGGGAGCGGTTGATACGCAGTATTTT.

The chain employs TRBV24-1 and TRBJ2-1; D unresolved. CDR1 is KGHDR, CDR2 SFDVKD, per germline. V was clipped by 5 bases and J by 4 bases, with 8 bases between them. The CDR3 loop spans 13 amino acids. For the CDR3, the DNA is TGTGCCACCAGTGGCGCCAGGTACAATGAGCAGTTCTTC. The encoded protein is CATSGARYNEQFF.

The V gene is TRBV7-2, the J gene TRBJ2-1; TRBD2 matches at 9 bases. J gave up 6 bases and V 6 bases, and 9 bases lay outside the gene matches. This CDR3 comprises 15 residues. CDR1 is SGHTA, CDR2 FQGNSA, per germline. The chain's CDR3 is CASRDGRRGGNEQFF. The CDR3 DNA reads TGTGCCAGCAGGGACGGTCGGCGGGGGGGCAATGAGCAGTTCTTC.

This clonotype occurred a few times. The chain carries TRBV20-1 and TRBJ1-2; no reliable D call. In germline, CDR1 is DFQATT, CDR2 SNEGSKA (reference sequence). This CDR3 has 15 amino acids. Deletions cut 6 bases from V and 3 bases from J, with 20 bases between. CDR3: CSALETHWYDYGYTF. The CDR3 DNA sequence: TGCAGTGCCTTAGAAACGCATTGGTACGACTATGGCTACACCTTC.

This clonotype has just a few counts. The chain links TRBV28 to TRBJ2-7, with a weak D call TRBD2 (6 bases). V dropped 6 bases and J dropped 7 bases, with 13 bases sitting between them. This CDR3 region has 12 residues. The V gene's germline CDR1 is MDHEN and CDR2 SYDVKM. CDR3 region: CASSREPWEQYF. The CDR3 DNA reads TGTGCCAGCAGCCGGGAGCCATGGGAGCAGTACTTC.

V usage is TRBV11-2 and J usage is TRBJ2-1; a weak D match, TRBD1 (7 bases). Between the trimmed V and J ends, which lost 7 bases and 16 bases, there was a span of 23 bases. Germline CDR1 SGHAT, CDR2 FQNNGV. The CDR3 has 13 amino acids. In DNA form, the CDR3 reads TGTGCCAGCAAGTGGGGGGCTGGACAGGCGCCCTTCTTC. This codes for CASKWGAGQAPFF. Looking up the rest from reference TRBV11-2 and TRBJ2-1 gives the full variable domain: EAGVAQSPRYKIIEKRQSVAFWCNPISGHATLYWYQQILGQGPKLLIQFQNNGVVDDSQLPKDRFSAERLKGVDSTLKIQPAKLEDSAVYLCASKWGAGQAPFFGPGTRLTVL.

This clonotype occurred a few times. The V gene is TRBV5-1, the J gene TRBJ2-3, with no clear D. V lost 2 bases and J 6 bases, leaving 13 bases between the germline ends. The germline CDR1 and CDR2 sequences are SGHRS and YFSETQ. The CDR3 covers 14 residues. The CDR3 bases are TGCGCCAGCAGCTTTGGCCTCACCTCGGATACGCAGTATTTT. Protein: CASSFGLTSDTQYF. Supplemented by reference TRBV5-1 and TRBJ2-3, the full variable domain reads KAGVTQTPRYLIKTRGQQVTLSCSPISGHRSVSWYQQTPGQGLQFLFEYFSETQRNKGNFPGRFSGRQFSNSRSEMNVSTLELGDSALYLCASSFGLTSDTQYFGPGTRLTVL.

This clonotype has more than one count but fewer than ten. The gene calls are TRBV14 and TRBJ2-1; tentative D call: TRBD2 (6 bases). Trimming removed 5 bases at V and 6 bases at J, with 11 bases between. This CDR3 has 13 amino acids. CDR1 SGHDN and CDR2 FVKESK come from the germline V gene. CDR3 nucleotides: TGTGCCAGCAGCGCGGGACGCCTCAATGAGCAGTTCTTC. Encoded protein: CASSAGRLNEQFF.

The table lists this clonotype with many counts. The V and J genes are TRBV20-1 and TRBJ2-1, with 9 bases fitting TRBD2. V shed 3 bases, J shed 6 bases, and the junction held 12 bases outside the gene matches. CDR1 is DFQATT and CDR2 is SNEGSKA in the germline V gene (reference sequence). The CDR3 runs 16 residues. The CDR3: CSARPATGLAFNEQFF. The CDR3 DNA reads as TGCAGTGCTAGGCCCGCTACGGGACTAGCTTTCAATGAGCAGTTCTTC.

V usage is TRBV20-1 and J usage is TRBJ1-1, with D hard to call. Germline values: CDR1 DFQATT, CDR2 SNEGSKA (reference sequence). The CDR3 loop spans 11 amino acids. V lost 6 bases to trimming and J lost 5 bases, with 10 bases between them. Written as DNA, the CDR3 is TGCAGTGCAAGTAGGGTTACTGAAGCTTTCTTT. Its protein product is CSASRVTEAFF.

This clonotype was recorded many times. The chain is built from TRBV24-1 and TRBJ2-1; the D is unclear. The V gene lost 11 bases and the J gene lost 1 base, with 5 bases spanning the gap. There are 11 residues in the CDR3. Germline V gene lookup returns CDR1 KGHDR and CDR2 SFDVKD. The CDR3 sequence: CASASYNEQFF. The CDR3 coding sequence is TGTGCCAGTGCATCCTACAATGAGCAGTTCTTC.

V gene TRBV11-3 combines with J gene TRBJ2-5; D possibly corresponds to TRBD2 (5 bases). The CDR3 has 15 amino acids. CDR1 is SGHNT, CDR2 YENEEA, per germline. V lost 0 bases to trimming and J lost 1 base, with 9 bases between them. CDR3 protein: CASSLDYGGQETQYF. DNA of the CDR3: TGTGCCAGCAGCTTAGACTACGGAGGCCAAGAGACCCAGTACTTC.

V gene TRBV5-1 combines with J gene TRBJ2-7; D ambiguous. Trimming stripped 0 bases from V and 2 bases from J, with 12 bases between. The CDR3 runs to 15 residues. Per germline, CDR1 SGHRS and CDR2 YFSETQ. The CDR3 DNA follows: TGCGCCAGCAGCTTGGGGCAGAAAGAAACCTACGAGCAGTACGTC. It translates to CASSLGQKETYEQYV.

The rearrangement uses TRBV5-8 and TRBJ2-7; 10 nucleotides align to TRBD1. Germline CDR1 reads SGHTS; CDR2 reads YDEGEE. V dropped 4 bases and J dropped 2; count of bases not matched to a gene: 6. The CDR3 sequence is 15 residues long. The CDR3 region has the DNA TGTGCCAGCAGCGCCCGGACAGGGGGAACCTACGAGCAGTACGTC. Translating gives CASSARTGGTYEQYV.

This clonotype turned up a few times. This chain joins TRBV4-2 and TRBJ2-7; D call uncertain. V was trimmed by 0 bases and J by 4 bases, leaving 13 bases between them. This CDR3 has 15 residues. From germline, CDR1 is LGHNA and CDR2 YNFKEQ. The CDR3 bases are TGTGCCAGCAGCCAAGATGGCAGGTCCGTTTACGAGCAGTACTTC. Its protein product is CASSQDGRSVYEQYF.

CDR3 DNA sequence: TGTGCCAGCAGCTTAGAGGGACTAGTCAATGAGCAGTTCTTC. The encoded protein is CASSLEGLVNEQFF. J is TRBJ2-1 and V is TRBV11-2; 8 nucleotides align to TRBD2. CDR1 SGHAT and CDR2 FQNNGV come from the germline V gene. The CDR3 sequence is 14 residues long. The V and J ends lost 0 bases and 6 bases, in that order; junction bases with no gene match: 1.

V is TRBV29-1 and J is TRBJ2-1; D assignment may be TRBD1 or TRBD2 (6 bases each). This CDR3 is 15 amino acids long. Germline V CDR1 and CDR2: SQVTM, ANQGSEA. With 7 bases removed from V and 7 bases from J, the gap between germline ends came to 23 bases. The CDR3 spells CSASSGGPDWNEQFF. In nucleotides, the CDR3 is TGCAGCGCCTCGAGTGGGGGGCCGGACTGGAATGAGCAGTTCTTC.